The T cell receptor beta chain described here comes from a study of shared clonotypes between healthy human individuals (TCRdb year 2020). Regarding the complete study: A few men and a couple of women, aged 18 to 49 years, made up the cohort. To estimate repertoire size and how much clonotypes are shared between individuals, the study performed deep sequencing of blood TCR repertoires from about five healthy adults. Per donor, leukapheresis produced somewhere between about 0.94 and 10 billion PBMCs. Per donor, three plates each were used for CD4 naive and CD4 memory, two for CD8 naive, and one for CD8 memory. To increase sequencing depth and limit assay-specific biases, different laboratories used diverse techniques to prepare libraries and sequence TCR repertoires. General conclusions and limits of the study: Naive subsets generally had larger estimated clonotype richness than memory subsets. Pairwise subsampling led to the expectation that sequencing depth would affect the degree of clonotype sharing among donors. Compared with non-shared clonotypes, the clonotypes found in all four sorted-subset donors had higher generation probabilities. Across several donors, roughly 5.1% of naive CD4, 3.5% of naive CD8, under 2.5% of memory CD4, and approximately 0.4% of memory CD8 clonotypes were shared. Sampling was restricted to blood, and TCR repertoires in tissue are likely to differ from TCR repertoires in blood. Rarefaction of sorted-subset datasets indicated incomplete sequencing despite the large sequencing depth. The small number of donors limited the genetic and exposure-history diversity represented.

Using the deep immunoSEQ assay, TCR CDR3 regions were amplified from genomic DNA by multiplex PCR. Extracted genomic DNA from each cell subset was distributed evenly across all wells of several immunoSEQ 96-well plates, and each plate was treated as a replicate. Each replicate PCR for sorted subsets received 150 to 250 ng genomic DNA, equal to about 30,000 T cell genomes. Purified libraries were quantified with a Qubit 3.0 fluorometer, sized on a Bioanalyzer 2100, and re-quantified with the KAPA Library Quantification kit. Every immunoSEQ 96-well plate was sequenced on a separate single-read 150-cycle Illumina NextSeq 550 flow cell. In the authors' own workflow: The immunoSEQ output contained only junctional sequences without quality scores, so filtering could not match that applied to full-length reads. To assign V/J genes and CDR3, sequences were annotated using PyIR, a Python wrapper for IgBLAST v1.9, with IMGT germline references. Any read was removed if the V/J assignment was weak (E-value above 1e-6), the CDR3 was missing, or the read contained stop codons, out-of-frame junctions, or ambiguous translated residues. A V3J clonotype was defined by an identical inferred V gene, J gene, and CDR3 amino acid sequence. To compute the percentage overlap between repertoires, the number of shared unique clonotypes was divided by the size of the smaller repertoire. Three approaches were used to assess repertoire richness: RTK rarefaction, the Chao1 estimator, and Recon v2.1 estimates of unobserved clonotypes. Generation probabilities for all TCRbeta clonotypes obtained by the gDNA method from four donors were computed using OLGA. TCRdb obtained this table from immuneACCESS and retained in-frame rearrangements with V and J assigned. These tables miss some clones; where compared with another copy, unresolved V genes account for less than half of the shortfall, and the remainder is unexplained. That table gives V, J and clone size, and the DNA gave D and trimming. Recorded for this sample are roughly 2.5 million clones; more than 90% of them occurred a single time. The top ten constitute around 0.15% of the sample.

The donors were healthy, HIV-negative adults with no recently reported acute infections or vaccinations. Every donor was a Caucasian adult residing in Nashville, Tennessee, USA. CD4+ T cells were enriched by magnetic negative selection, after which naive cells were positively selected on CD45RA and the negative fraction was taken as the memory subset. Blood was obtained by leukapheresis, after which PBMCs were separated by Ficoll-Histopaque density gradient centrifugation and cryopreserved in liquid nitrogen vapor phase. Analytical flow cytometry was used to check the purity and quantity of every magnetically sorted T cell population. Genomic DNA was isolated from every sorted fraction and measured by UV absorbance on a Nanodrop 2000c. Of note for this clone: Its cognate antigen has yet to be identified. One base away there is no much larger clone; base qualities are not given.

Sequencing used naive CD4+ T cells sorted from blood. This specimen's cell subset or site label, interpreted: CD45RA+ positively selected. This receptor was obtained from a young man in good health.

At the DNA level, the sequence is TGTGCCAGCAGTTTAGGGCAGACACAAGAGACCCAGTACTTC. It specifies CASSLGQTQETQYF. The chain employs TRBV27 and TRBJ2-5, with an unclear D gene assignment. Relative to germline, V is 2 bases shorter and J is 2 bases shorter, with 9 bases between their ends. Measured from the cysteine to the phenylalanine, the CDR3 is 14 residues long. Only CDR3 DNA remains: 42 bases, in frame from the first base. From the germline V gene (reference sequence), CDR1 is MNHEY and CDR2 is SMNVEV.